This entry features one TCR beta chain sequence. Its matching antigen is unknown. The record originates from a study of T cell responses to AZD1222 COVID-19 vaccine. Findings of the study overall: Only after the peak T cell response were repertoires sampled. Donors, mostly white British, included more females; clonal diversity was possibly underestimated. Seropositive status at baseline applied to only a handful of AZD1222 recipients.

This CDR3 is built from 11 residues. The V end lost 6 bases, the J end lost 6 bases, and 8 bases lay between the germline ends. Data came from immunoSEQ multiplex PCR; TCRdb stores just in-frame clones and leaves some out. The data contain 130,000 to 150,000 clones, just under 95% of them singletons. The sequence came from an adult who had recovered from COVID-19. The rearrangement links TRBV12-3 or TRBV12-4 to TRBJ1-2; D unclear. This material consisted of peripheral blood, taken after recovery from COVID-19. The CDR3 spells CASSGENGYTF. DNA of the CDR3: TGTGCCAGCAGCGGAGAGAATGGCTACACCTTC.